The source of this T cell receptor beta chain is a study of T cells in localized non-small cell lung cancer. Study results and limitations: Median 57 top-100 tumor clones were shared with paired adjacent lung. Density of T cells in blood, when higher, went with longer overall survival. Compared with tumor, uninvolved adjacent lung displayed greater T cell clonality, ranking highest overall. Because researchers sequenced only one region of the tumor, heterogeneity is still possible.

Clones were sequenced by immunoSEQ multiplex PCR, and TCRdb holds only the in-frame ones, with some missing. The top ten hold roughly 2.9% of the sample, which has roughly 30,000 clones, approximately 88% seen once. V was shortened by 6 bases and J by 0 bases, with 12 bases between the two germline ends. Germline CDR1 SEHNR, CDR2 FQNEAQ (reference sequence). This CDR3 has 16 amino acids. This clone was detected once. Its antigen remains unidentified. The chain uses TRBV7-9 and TRBJ2-6, with D perhaps matching TRBD1 (6 bases). This clonotype was sampled from a female donor aged 60 or older with stage I lung adenocarcinoma. The sequenced sample was peripheral blood, obtained before any cancer treatment. In DNA, the CDR3 is TGTGCCAGCAGGTCCAGGGGTCCCTCTGGGGCCAACGTCCTGACTTTC. This sequence encodes CASRSRGPSGANVLTF. The full variable domain, completed using reference TRBV7-9 and TRBJ2-6, is DTGVSQNPRHKITKRGQNVTFRCDPISEHNRLYWYRQTLGQGPEFLTYFQNEAQLEKSRLLSDRFSAERPKGSFSTLEIQRTEQGDSAMYLCASRSRGPSGANVLTFGAGSRLTVL.